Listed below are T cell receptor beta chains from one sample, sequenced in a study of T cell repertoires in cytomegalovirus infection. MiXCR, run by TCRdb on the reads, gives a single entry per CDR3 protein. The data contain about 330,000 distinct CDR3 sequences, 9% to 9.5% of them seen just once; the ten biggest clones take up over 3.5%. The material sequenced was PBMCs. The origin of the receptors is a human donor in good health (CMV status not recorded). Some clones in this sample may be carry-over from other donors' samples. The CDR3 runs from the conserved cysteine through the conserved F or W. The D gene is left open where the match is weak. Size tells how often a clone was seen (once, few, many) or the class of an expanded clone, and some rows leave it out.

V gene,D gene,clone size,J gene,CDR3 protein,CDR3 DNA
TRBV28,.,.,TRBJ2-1,CASSLTGEAQNEQFF,TGTGCCAGCAGCCTTACAGGGGAGGCGCAGAATGAGCAGTTCTTC
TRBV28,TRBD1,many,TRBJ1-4,CASSLPTGAGNEKLFF,TGTGCCAGCAGTCTTCCTACAGGGGCGGGTAATGAAAAACTGTTTTTT
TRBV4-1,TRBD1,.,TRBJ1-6,CASSQTRDRGFSPLHF,TGCGCCAGCAGCCAAACGAGGGACAGGGGGTTTTCACCCCTCCACTTT
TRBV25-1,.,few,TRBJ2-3,CASSESSGRYF,TGTGCCAGCAGTGAATCAAGTGGGCGCTATTTT
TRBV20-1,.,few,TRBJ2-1,CSARGWGSAAVNEQFF,TGCAGTGCTAGGGGGTGGGGGAGTGCGGCCGTCAATGAGCAGTTCTTC
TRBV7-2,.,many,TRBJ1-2,CASRADKVQGYTF,TGTGCCAGCAGGGCTGACAAGGTGCAGGGCTACACCTTC
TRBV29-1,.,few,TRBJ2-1,CSVHNYNEQFF,TGCAGCGTTCACAATTACAATGAGCAGTTCTTC
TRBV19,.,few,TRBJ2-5,CASSSLNGASRETQYF,TGTGCCAGTAGTTCCCTGAACGGTGCGTCAAGAGAGACCCAGTACTTC
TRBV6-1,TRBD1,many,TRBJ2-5,CASRSRDREETQYF,TGTGCCAGCAGATCCCGGGACAGGGAAGAGACCCAGTACTTC
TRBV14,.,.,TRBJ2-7,CASSPATGTSRKLYF,TGTGCCAGCAGCCCGGCTACAGGGACGTCACGTAAGCTGTACTTC
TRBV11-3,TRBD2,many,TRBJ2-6,CASSMGTSGRAGSGANVLTF,TGTGCCAGCAGCATGGGGACTAGCGGGAGGGCCGGGTCTGGGGCCAACGTCCTGACTTTC
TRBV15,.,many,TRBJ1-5,CATSRDRGGGHQPQHF,TGTGCCACCAGCAGAGATCGTGGAGGAGGGCATCAGCCCCAGCATTTT
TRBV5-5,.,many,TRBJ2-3,CASSFTSSNTDTQYF,TGTGCCAGCAGCTTTACTAGCAGCAACACAGATACGCAGTATTTT
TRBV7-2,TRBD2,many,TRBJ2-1,CASRGGVGSYNEQFF,TGTGCCAGCCGGGGGGGGGTGGGCTCCTACAATGAGCAGTTCTTC
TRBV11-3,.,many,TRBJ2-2,CASSPKTNTGELFF,TGTGCCAGCAGCCCGAAAACGAACACCGGGGAGCTGTTTTTT
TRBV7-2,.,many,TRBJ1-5,CASSLARGNQPQHF,TGTGCCAGCAGCTTAGCGCGGGGAAATCAGCCCCAGCATTTT
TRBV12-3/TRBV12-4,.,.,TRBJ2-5,CASRLNPMGIGETQYF,TGTGCCAGCAGATTGAACCCTATGGGAATAGGAGAGACCCAGTACTTC
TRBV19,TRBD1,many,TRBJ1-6,CASLDRGPNSPLHF,TGTGCCAGCCTCGACAGGGGGCCTAATTCACCCCTCCACTTT
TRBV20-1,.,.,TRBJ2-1,CSARLRPIRATYNEQFF,TGCAGTGCTCGACTGCGGCCTATCAGGGCTACTTACAATGAGCAGTTCTTC
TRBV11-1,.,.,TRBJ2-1,CASSASGTSWGIQFF,TGTGCCAGCAGCGCCTCCGGGACATCCTGGGGGATACAGTTCTTC
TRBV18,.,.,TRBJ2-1,CASSRGGAGYNEQFF,TGTGCCAGCTCACGAGGGGGAGCAGGGTACAATGAGCAGTTCTTC
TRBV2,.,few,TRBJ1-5,CASKTANQPQHF,TGTGCCAGCAAAACGGCGAATCAGCCCCAGCATTTT
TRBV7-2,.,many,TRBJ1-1,CASSPLKAVNTEAFF,TGTGCCAGCAGCCCCCTTAAGGCTGTGAACACTGAAGCTTTCTTT
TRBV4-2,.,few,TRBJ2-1,CASSQDASRRQRDEQFF,TGTGCCAGCAGCCAAGATGCAAGTCGGCGGCAAAGGGATGAGCAGTTCTTC
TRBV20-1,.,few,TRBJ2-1,CSASTGLMGNEQFF,TGCAGTGCTAGTACGGGTCTTATGGGCAATGAGCAGTTCTTC
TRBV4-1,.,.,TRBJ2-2,CASSQDRVAGELFF,TGCGCCAGCAGCCAAGACAGGGTTGCCGGGGAGCTGTTTTTT
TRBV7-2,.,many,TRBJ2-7,CASSYTPGSYEQYF,TGTGCCAGCAGTTACACTCCGGGAAGCTACGAGCAGTACTTC
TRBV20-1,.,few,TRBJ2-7,CSASMGARRIYEQYF,TGCAGTGCTAGTATGGGTGCTCGTAGAATTTACGAGCAGTACTTC
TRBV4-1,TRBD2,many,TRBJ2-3,CASSRPGGGTDTQYF,TGCGCCAGCAGCCGCCCCGGCGGGGGGACAGATACGCAGTATTTT
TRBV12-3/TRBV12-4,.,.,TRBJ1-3,CASSLRGGSAGNTIYF,TGTGCCAGCAGTTTAAGGGGCGGTTCAGCTGGAAACACCATATATTTT
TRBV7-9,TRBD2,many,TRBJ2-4,CASGILAGGNIQYF,TGTGCCAGTGGAATTCTAGCGGGAGGAAACATTCAGTACTTC
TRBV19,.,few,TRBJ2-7,CASSENTHGEQYF,TGTGCCAGTAGTGAAAACACCCATGGGGAGCAGTACTTC
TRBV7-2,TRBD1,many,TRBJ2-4,CASSSVPGGGKNIQYF,TGTGCCAGCAGCTCTGTCCCAGGGGGCGGGAAAAACATTCAGTACTTC
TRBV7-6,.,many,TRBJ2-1,CASSSTELSYNEQFF,TGTGCCAGCAGCTCCACAGAGCTCTCCTACAATGAGCAGTTCTTC
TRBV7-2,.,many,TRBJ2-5,CASTLSLGREKETQYF,TGTGCCAGCACCTTAAGCCTGGGGCGGGAAAAAGAGACCCAGTACTTC
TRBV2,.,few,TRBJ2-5,CASSDDTAGHLQETQYF,TGTGCCAGCAGTGATGACACCGCGGGACACCTCCAAGAGACCCAGTACTTC
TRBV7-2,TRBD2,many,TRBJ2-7,CASSFRTSYEQYF,TGTGCCAGCAGCTTTAGGACTAGCTACGAGCAGTACTTC
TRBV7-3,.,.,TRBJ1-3,CASMRLSSGNTIYF,TGTGCCAGCATGCGGCTCTCCTCTGGAAACACCATATATTTT
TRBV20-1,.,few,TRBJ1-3,CSARALPGTLSGNTIYF,TGCAGTGCTAGAGCCCTCCCAGGGACTCTCTCTGGAAACACCATATATTTT
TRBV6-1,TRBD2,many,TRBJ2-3,CASSSQRIAGGLTDTQYF,TGTGCCAGCAGTTCCCAAAGGATAGCGGGGGGCCTCACAGATACGCAGTATTTT
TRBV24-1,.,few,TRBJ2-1,CATEGGTLINEQFF,TGTGCCACCGAGGGGGGGACCCTTATCAATGAGCAGTTCTTC
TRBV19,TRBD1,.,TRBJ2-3,CASGTGGLDTQYF,TGTGCCTCTGGGACAGGGGGCTTAGATACGCAGTATTTT
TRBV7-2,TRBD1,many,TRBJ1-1,CASSRTGGPLNREAFF,TGTGCCAGCAGCCGTACAGGGGGTCCTCTAAACCGAGAAGCTTTCTTT
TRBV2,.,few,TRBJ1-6,CASAPSRANSPLHF,TGTGCCAGCGCTCCCTCCAGGGCTAATTCACCCCTCCACTTT
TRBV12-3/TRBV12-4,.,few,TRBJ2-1,CASSPTQGGINEQFF,TGTGCCAGCAGTCCTACCCAGGGAGGTATCAATGAGCAGTTCTTC
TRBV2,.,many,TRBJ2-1,CASSEAGSTYNEQFF,TGTGCCAGCAGTGAGGCAGGGTCCACCTACAATGAGCAGTTCTTC
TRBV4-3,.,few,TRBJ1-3,CASSQGTVLTGNTIYF,TGCGCCAGCAGCCAAGGGACTGTCTTAACTGGAAACACCATATATTTT
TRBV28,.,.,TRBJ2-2,CASQSPTPARRITGELFF,TGTGCCTCCCAGTCCCCTACCCCGGCCCGGAGGATTACCGGGGAGCTGTTTTTT
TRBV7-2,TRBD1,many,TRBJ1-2,CASSQLQGTGYTF,TGTGCCAGCAGCCAATTACAGGGGACTGGCTACACCTTC
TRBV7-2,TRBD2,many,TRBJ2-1,CASSLARAGGGNEQFF,TGTGCCAGCAGCTTAGCGCGGGCGGGGGGCGGCAATGAGCAGTTCTTC
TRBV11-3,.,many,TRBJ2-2,CASSPGGQVYTGELFF,TGTGCCAGCAGCCCCGGAGGGCAGGTTTACACCGGGGAGCTGTTTTTT
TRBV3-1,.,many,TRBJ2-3,CASSQDPAAGTQYF,TGTGCCAGCAGCCAAGATCCGGCGGCGGGTACGCAGTATTTT
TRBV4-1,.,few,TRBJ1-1,CASSLEGRNTEAFF,TGCGCCAGCAGCCTCGAGGGGAGGAACACTGAAGCTTTCTTT
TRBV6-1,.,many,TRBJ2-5,CASSLTPLGRSTDF,TGTGCCAGCAGTTTAACCCCTTTGGGTCGTTCAACCGACTTC
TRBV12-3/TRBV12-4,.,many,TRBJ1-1,CASIQTGPRTEAFF,TGTGCCAGCATCCAGACAGGCCCACGGACTGAAGCTTTCTTT
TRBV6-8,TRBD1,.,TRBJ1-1,CASRPRQGSRNTEAFF,TGTGCCAGCAGGCCCAGACAGGGGTCCAGGAACACTGAAGCTTTCTTT
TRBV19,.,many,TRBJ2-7,CASSRRGDSEQYF,TGTGCCAGTAGCCGTCGAGGGGATAGCGAGCAGTACTTC
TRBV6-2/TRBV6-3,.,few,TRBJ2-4,CASSFSRGLAKNIQYF,TGTGCCAGCAGCTTTTCCAGGGGTCTAGCCAAAAACATTCAGTACTTC
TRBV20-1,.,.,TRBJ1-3,CSALHAYSGNTIYF,TGCAGTGCTTTGCACGCCTACTCTGGAAACACCATATATTTT